Below, 24 T cell receptor beta chains from the same sample are listed, as sequenced in a study of regulatory T cells in long-lasting Graves disease. Stated time point: newly diagnosed GD, antithyroid drugs for less than 3 months. With RNA extracted from PBMCs as input, the TCR library was made. Sequencing libraries for TCR beta were prepared with iRepertoire HTBI primers and Arm-PCR of CDR3 regions. TCRdb processed the multiplex PCR reads anew with MiXCR; each CDR3 protein has one entry. The table records 400,000 to 450,000 distinct CDR3 sequences, about a sixth of them present only once. The sample was also reused in another study, on T cells in Graves' hyperthyroidism and ophthalmopathy.

This specimen consisted of peripheral blood mononuclear cells (PBMCs), obtained at new diagnosis, from a patient treated with antithyroid drugs. Receptors originate from a woman aged 30 to 39 with Graves disease.

This clonotype was seen at least ten times. The V and J genes are TRBV7-9 and TRBJ1-1; D is unclear. CDR1 SEHNR and CDR2 FQNEAQ come from the germline V gene (reference sequence). The CDR3 consists of 13 residues. V was trimmed by 5 bases and J by 13 bases, leaving 20 bases between them. DNA for the CDR3: TGTGCCAGCAGCCTCTCTGGCAGCCCATGGGTTTTCTTT. Translated: CASSLSGSPWVFF.

V usage is TRBV6-5 and J usage is TRBJ1-4; D is perhaps TRBD1 (5 bases). The CDR3 spans 16 residues. Germline V gene sequence: CDR1 MNHEY, CDR2 SVGAGI. Trimming stripped 2 bases from V and 4 bases from J, with 14 bases between. The CDR3 nucleotides read TGTGCCAGCAGTTACGGGGCAGGAAGAAATAATGAAAAACTGTTTTTT. This gives the protein CASSYGAGRNNEKLFF.

The chain links TRBV24-1 to TRBJ2-3, with TRBD2 matching 9 bases. The germline V gene encodes CDR1 KGHDR and CDR2 SFDVKD. After removal of 9 bases from V and 0 bases from J, the junction contained 6 bases not matched to a gene. The CDR3 consists of 15 residues. The CDR3 here is CATATSGSSTDTQYF. The CDR3 region has the DNA TGTGCCACCGCCACTAGCGGGTCTAGCACAGATACGCAGTATTTT.

This clonotype has at least ten counts. The chain recombines TRBV7-3 with TRBJ2-2; D not certain. The germline CDR1 and CDR2 sequences are SGHTA and FQGTGA. This CDR3 spans 13 amino acids. Trimming pared 2 bases from V and 3 bases from J, leaving 4 bases between. The CDR3 DNA reads as TGTGCCAGCAGCTTAGAATACACCGGGGAGCTGTTTTTT. Amino acids: CASSLEYTGELFF.

This clonotype was seen ten or more times. The rearrangement links TRBV2 to TRBJ1-2, with D hard to call. Trimming shortened V by 7 bases and J by 2 bases, and 5 bases separated the two germline ends. The CDR3 has 11 residues. CDR1 SNHLY and CDR2 FYNNEI come from the germline V gene. The CDR3 spells CASMGNYGYTF. CDR3 sequence (DNA): TGTGCCAGCATGGGGAACTATGGCTACACCTTC.

This clonotype appeared a few times. This chain joins TRBV4-1 and TRBJ1-4; 8 bases are shared with TRBD1. The germline gives CDR1 MGHRA, CDR2 YSYEKL. The V and J ends lost 4 bases and 7 bases, in that order; junction bases with no gene match: 8. The CDR3 is 15 residues long. The CDR3 sequence: CASSRSGGLREKLFF. Written as DNA, the CDR3 is TGCGCCAGCAGCCGGTCAGGGGGCTTACGTGAAAAACTGTTTTTT.

The chain is built from TRBV3-1 and TRBJ2-1; TRBD2 agrees at 10 bases. Germline V lookup: CDR1 LGHDT, CDR2 YNNKEL (reference sequence). CDR3 length: 16 amino acids. V shed 2 bases, J shed 3 bases, and the junction held 4 bases outside the gene matches. CDR3 sequence reads: CASSQPAGGHYNEQFF. The CDR3 DNA reads TGTGCCAGCAGCCAACCAGCGGGAGGGCACTACAATGAGCAGTTCTTC.

This clonotype has only a few counts. This rearrangement joins TRBV20-1 to TRBJ1-1; D might be TRBD1 (5 bases). Germline V gene sequence: CDR1 DFQATT, CDR2 SNEGSKA (reference sequence). The germline V and J ends were trimmed by 5 bases and 1 base, with 8 bases remaining between them. The CDR3 is 12 residues long. The CDR3 sequence: CSALGRNTEAFF. The CDR3 DNA reads TGCAGTGCTCTGGGACGGAACACTGAAGCTTTCTTT.

This chain connects TRBV9 to TRBJ2-7; 7 nucleotides line up with TRBD2. Germline assignment: CDR1 SGDLS and CDR2 YYNGEE. Trimming removed 0 bases from V and 2 bases from J; junction bases left unmatched: 5. The length of the CDR3 is 15 residues. CDR3 sequence reads: CASSVGASGTYEQYF. DNA for the CDR3: TGTGCCAGCAGCGTAGGGGCTAGCGGCACCTACGAGCAGTACTTC.

The chain has TRBV19 and TRBJ2-2; the D is unclear. Germline CDR1 is LNHDA and CDR2 is SQIVND (reference sequence). V lost 10 bases to trimming and J lost 6 bases, with 9 bases between them. The CDR3 is made up of 11 amino acids. The CDR3 sequence is CATRVPGELFF. CDR3 DNA: TGTGCCACCCGAGTCCCCGGGGAGCTGTTTTTT.

The chain joins TRBV4-2 to TRBJ2-4, with 9 bases matching TRBD1. This CDR3 contains 16 residues. Trimming took 2 bases from V and 5 from J; bases not matched to a gene: 7. CDR1 LGHNA and CDR2 YNFKEQ come from the germline V gene. The CDR3 is CASSQTDRGRENIQYF. CDR3 sequence (DNA): TGTGCCAGCAGCCAAACGGACAGGGGAAGAGAAAACATTCAGTACTTC.

On this clonotype itself: This could be a read error, since a much larger clone is one nucleotide away. The chain uses TRBV7-6 and TRBJ2-2, with D unclear. The CDR3 sequence is 15 residues long. V was trimmed by 4 bases and J by 1 base, leaving 10 bases between them. Germline V gene lookup returns CDR1 SGHVS and CDR2 FNYEAQ. The CDR3, as DNA: TGTGCCAGCAGCTGGCTGGGTCGGAACACCGGGGAGCTGTTTTTT. This translates into CASSWLGRNTGELFF. Full variable domain (rest looked up from reference TRBV7-6 and TRBJ2-2): GAGVSQSPRYKVTKRGQDVALRCDPISGHVSLYWYRQALGQGPEFLTYFNYEAQQDKSGLPNDRFSAERPEGSISTLTIQRTEQRDSAMYRCASSWLGRNTGELFFGEGSRLTVL.

Many counts were recorded for this clonotype. The V gene is TRBV11-1, the J gene TRBJ2-7; TRBD2 agrees at 9 bases. The CDR3 has 15 residues. Germline V gene sequence: CDR1 SGHAT, CDR2 FQDESV (reference sequence). V lost 10 bases to trimming and J lost 2 bases; unmatched junction nucleotides: 12. The CDR3 loop reads CATSSGLARTYEQYF. The CDR3 nucleotides read TGTGCCACCTCCTCCGGACTAGCGAGGACCTACGAGCAGTACTTC.

This clonotype was picked up a small number of times. The rearrangement uses TRBV10-3 and TRBJ1-1; D might be TRBD1 (5 bases). V gave up 3 bases and J gave up 2 bases, with 10 bases separating them. Germline V gene lookup returns CDR1 ENHRY and CDR2 SYGVKD. There are 14 residues in the CDR3. The CDR3 here is CAISEEGFNTEAFF. As DNA, the CDR3 is TGTGCCATCAGTGAAGAGGGGTTTAACACTGAAGCTTTCTTT.

This clonotype was seen repeatedly, ten times or more. The gene calls are TRBV27 and TRBJ2-1; no definite D call. The germline V gene encodes CDR1 MNHEY and CDR2 SMNVEV (reference sequence). CDR3 length: 16 residues. The V gene lost 7 bases and the J gene lost 8 bases, with 24 bases spanning the gap. As DNA, the CDR3 is TGTGCCAGCACCCACCTCCCCCAATCTTCCTCCTATGAGCAGTTCTTC. Translated: CASTHLPQSSSYEQFF.

This clonotype was recorded many times. The chain uses TRBV11-2 and TRBJ1-1, with D tentatively TRBD1 (6 bases). Germline CDR1 and CDR2: SGHAT and FQNNGV. The CDR3 contains 14 residues. Between the trimmed V and J ends, which lost 4 bases and 4 bases, there was a span of 13 bases. The CDR3 sequence is CASSSQGLGTEAFF. The CDR3 nucleotides are TGTGCCAGCAGCTCTCAGGGGCTTGGCACTGAAGCTTTCTTT.

This clonotype has ten or more counts. This chain uses TRBV18 with TRBJ1-2; tentatively, D is TRBD1 (5 bases). V dropped 5 bases and J dropped 7 bases, with 14 bases sitting between them. This CDR3 is built from 13 residues. From germline, CDR1 is KGHSH and CDR2 LQKENI. The CDR3, as DNA: TGTGCCAGCTCATCTCAGGGCGGGCGTGGCTACACCTTC. It is translated as CASSSQGGRGYTF.

Ten or more counts support this clonotype. This chain connects TRBV27 to TRBJ2-1; TRBD2 aligns across 7 bases. The V gene's germline CDR1 is MNHEY and CDR2 SMNVEV (reference sequence). V gave up 8 bases and J gave up 3 bases; unmatched junction bases: 13. The CDR3 sequence is 16 residues long. Written as DNA, the CDR3 is TGTGCCAGCCGGCCCCCAGGCGGGAGTTACTACAATGAGCAGTTCTTC. Translation gives CASRPPGGSYYNEQFF.

This clonotype was seen many times. This chain uses TRBV19 with TRBJ1-1, with TRBD1 identical over 7 bases. Germline V gives CDR1 LNHDA, CDR2 SQIVND (reference sequence). This CDR3 has 18 residues. Trimming removed 6 bases from V and 0 bases from J; junction bases left unmatched: 16. The CDR3 loop reads CASRPARTGRNMNTEAFF. The CDR3 nucleotides are TGTGCCAGTAGACCCGCCAGGACAGGCCGAAACATGAACACTGAAGCTTTCTTT.

The chain employs TRBV6-5 and TRBJ2-5, with 9 bases aligning to TRBD2. Judging by the DNA end, TRBJ2-1 fits better; the J call may be wrong. The CDR3 runs 16 residues. Germline loops: CDR1 MNHEY, CDR2 SVGAGI. CDR3 coding DNA: TGTGCCAGCAGTTACTCTAGCGGGAGCAGACTCAATGAGCAGTTCTTC. Amino acid sequence: CASSYSSGSRLNEQFF.

This clonotype appeared many times. V gene TRBV5-5 combines with J gene TRBJ2-5; weak D call: TRBD2 (5 bases). The CDR3 consists of 13 residues. The germline V gene encodes CDR1 SGHKS and CDR2 YYEKEE (reference sequence). The V end lost 2 bases, the J end lost 1 base, and 6 bases lay between the germline ends. CDR3 bases: TGTGCCAGCAGCTTTGGGAGCCAAGAGACCCAGTACTTC. Translation: CASSFGSQETQYF.

This clonotype showed up many times. This rearrangement joins TRBV7-8 to TRBJ2-3; 12 bases agree with TRBD2. Trimming cost V 8 bases and J 9 bases; bases outside gene matches: 9. The CDR3 runs to 14 residues. From germline, CDR1 is SGHVS and CDR2 FQNEAQ. CDR3 nucleotides: TGTGCCAGCTCCCGTGCGCTAGCGGGAGGGACGCAGTATTTT. Translation gives CASSRALAGGTQYF.

This clonotype was recorded only once. The chain recombines TRBV28 with TRBJ2-7, with 15 bases that match TRBD2. Germline V gives CDR1 MDHEN, CDR2 SYDVKM. Trimming cost V 6 bases and J 2 bases; bases outside gene matches: 11. The CDR3 spans 18 residues. The CDR3: CASRAGTSGRTGTYEQYF. The DNA of the CDR3 is TGTGCCAGCAGAGCGGGGACTAGCGGGAGGACAGGAACCTACGAGCAGTACTTC.

This clonotype was observed at least ten times. CDR3 DNA: TGTGCTAGTGCCCCCGGGAACACCGGGGAGCTGTTTTTT. It yields the protein CASAPGNTGELFF. The chain carries TRBV12-5 and TRBJ2-2; no clear D gene. This CDR3 region has 13 residues. The ends were cut back, 7 bases at V and 1 base at J, with 7 bases in the middle. Germline values: CDR1 LGHNT, CDR2 FRNRAP.